This record looks at one T cell receptor beta chain sequence and its context. The antigen remains undetermined. This sample is part of a study of T-cell reconstitution after alpha-beta-depleted transplantation in children. Study outcomes and limitations: Surviving thymic progenitors and recipient T cells were the source of high TCRbeta diversity at day 60 in some patients.

Preparation of the TCRbeta library used unique molecular identifiers. From the PCR reads, TCRdb called clonotypes with MiXCR, one entry per CDR3 protein. The sample has roughly 400,000 distinct CDR3 sequences, roughly two fifths seen once. The V and J ends lost 5 bases and 3 bases, in that order; junction bases with no gene match: 8. CDR3 length: 16 amino acids. This chain joins TRBV12-3 or TRBV12-4 and TRBJ2-1, with TRBD2 matching over 9 bases. Sequencing used PBMCs, obtained before TCRalphabeta/CD19-depleted stem cell transplant. The TCR sequence derives from a girl aged 2 to 9 with aplastic anemia, due to receive a stem cell transplant. The CDR3 bases are TGTGCCAGCAGTCCTTCTAGCGGGGCCCTCTACAATGAGCAGTTCTTC. This codes for CASSPSSGALYNEQFF.